This TCR beta chain was documented in a study of stem cell transplantation in POMP-related autoinflammatory disease. Germline V gene data show CDR1 as MGHRA and CDR2 as YSYEKL. The CDR3 length is 17 residues. Trimming took 1 base from V and 3 from J; bases not matched to a gene: 5. Sequencing was performed with immunoSEQ multiplex PCR; in TCRdb, only in-frame clones are kept and a portion is missing. In the table there are 33,000 or so clones, 70% to 90% of which are singletons. The receptor comes from a human donor with POMP-related autoinflammation and immune dysregulation (PRAID). The sequencing used CD4+ T cells from PBMCs, collected before stem cell transplantation. The rearrangement uses TRBV4-1 and TRBJ2-5; TRBD2 agrees at 13 bases. CDR3 in amino acids: CASSQVTGTSGEETQYF. In DNA, the CDR3 is TGCGCCAGCAGCCAAGTCACAGGGACTAGCGGGGAAGAGACCCAGTACTTC.